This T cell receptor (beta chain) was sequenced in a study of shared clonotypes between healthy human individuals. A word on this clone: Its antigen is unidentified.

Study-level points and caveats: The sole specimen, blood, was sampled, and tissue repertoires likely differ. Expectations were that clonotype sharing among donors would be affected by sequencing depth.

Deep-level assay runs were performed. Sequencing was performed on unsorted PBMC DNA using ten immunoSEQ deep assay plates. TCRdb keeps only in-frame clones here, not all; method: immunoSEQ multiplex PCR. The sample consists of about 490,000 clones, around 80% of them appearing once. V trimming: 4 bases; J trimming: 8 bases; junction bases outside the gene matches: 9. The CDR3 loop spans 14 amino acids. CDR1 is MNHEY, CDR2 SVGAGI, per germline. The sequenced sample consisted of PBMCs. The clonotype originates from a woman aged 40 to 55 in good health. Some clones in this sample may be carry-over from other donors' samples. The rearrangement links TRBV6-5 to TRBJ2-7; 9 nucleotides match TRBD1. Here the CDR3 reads CASSFGQGHLKQYF. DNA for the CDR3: TGTGCCAGCAGTTTCGGACAGGGGCACCTGAAGCAGTACTTC.